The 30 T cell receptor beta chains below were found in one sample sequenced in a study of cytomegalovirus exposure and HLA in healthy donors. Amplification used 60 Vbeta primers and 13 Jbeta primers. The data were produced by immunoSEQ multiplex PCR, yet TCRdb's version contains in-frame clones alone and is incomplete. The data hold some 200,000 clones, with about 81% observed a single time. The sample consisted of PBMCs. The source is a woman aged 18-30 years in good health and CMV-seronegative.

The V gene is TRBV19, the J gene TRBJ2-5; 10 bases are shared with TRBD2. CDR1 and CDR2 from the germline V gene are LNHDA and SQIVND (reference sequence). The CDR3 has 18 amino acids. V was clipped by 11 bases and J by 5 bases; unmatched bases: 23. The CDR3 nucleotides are TGTGCCCGAAGGACAGGGTTTGCTAGCGGGGGCCCGGGGGAGACCCAGTACTTC. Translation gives CARRTGFASGGPGETQYF. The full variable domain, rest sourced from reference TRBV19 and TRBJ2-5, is DGGITQSPKYLFRKEGQNVTLSCEQNLNHDAMYWYRQDPGQGLRLIYYSQIVNDFQKGDIAEGYSVSREKKESFPLTVTSAQKNPTAFYLCARRTGFASGGPGETQYFGPGTRLLVL.

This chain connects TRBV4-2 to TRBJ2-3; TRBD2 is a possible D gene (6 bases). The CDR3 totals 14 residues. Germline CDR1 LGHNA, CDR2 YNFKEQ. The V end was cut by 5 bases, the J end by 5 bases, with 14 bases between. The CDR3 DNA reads TGTGCCAGCAGCGGGACTTCTATAGAAGATACGCAGTATTTT. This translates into CASSGTSIEDTQYF.

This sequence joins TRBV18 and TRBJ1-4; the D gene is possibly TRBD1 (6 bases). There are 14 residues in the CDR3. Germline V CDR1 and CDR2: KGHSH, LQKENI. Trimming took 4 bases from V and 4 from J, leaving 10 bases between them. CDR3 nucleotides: TGTGCCAGCTCACTCCGACAGGATAATGAAAAACTGTTTTTT. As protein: CASSLRQDNEKLFF.

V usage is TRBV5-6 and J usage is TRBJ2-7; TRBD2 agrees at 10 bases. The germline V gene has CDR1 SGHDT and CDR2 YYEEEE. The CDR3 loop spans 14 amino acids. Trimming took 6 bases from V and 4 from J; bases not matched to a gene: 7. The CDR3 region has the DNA TGTGCCAGCATCCTATGGACTAGCGGTTACGAGCAGTACTTC. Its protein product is CASILWTSGYEQYF.

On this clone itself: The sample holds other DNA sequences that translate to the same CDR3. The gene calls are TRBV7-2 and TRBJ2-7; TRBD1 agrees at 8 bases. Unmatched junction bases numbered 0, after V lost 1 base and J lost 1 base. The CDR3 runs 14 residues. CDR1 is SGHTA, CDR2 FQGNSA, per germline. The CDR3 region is CASSLGTGSYEQYF. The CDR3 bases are TGTGCCAGCAGCTTAGGGACAGGGTCCTACGAGCAGTACTTC.

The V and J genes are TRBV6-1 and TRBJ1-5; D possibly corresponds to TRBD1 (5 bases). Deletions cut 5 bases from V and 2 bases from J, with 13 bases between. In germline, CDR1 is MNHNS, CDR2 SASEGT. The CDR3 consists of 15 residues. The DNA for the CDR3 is TGTGCCAGCAGTCTGGACGGGGGGGGCAATCAGCCCCAGCATTTT. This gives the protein CASSLDGGGNQPQHF.

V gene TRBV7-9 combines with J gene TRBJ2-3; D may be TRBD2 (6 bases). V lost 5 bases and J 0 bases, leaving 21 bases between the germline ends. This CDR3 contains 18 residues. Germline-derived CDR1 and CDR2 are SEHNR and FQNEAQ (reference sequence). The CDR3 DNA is TGTGCCAGCAGCACCACAGGACTAAGCGGACTTAGCACAGATACGCAGTATTTT. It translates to CASSTTGLSGLSTDTQYF.

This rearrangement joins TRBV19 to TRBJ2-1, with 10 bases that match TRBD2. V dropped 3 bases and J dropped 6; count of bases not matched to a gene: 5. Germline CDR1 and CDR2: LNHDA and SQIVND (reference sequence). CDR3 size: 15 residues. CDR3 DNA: TGTGCCAGTAGTATTGTAGGGACTAGCGTCAATGAGCAGTTCTTC. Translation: CASSIVGTSVNEQFF.

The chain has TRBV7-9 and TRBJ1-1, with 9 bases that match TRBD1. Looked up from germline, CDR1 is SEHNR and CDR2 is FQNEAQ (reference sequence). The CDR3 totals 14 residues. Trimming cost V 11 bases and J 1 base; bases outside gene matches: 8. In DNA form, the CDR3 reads TGTGCCGGGGGACAGGGACTCAGGAACACTGAAGCTTTCTTT. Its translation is CAGGQGLRNTEAFF.

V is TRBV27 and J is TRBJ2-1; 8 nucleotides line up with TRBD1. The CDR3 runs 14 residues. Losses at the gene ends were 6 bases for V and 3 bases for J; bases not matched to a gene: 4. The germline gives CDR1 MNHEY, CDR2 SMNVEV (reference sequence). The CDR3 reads CASRFRGLYNEQFF. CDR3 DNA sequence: TGTGCCAGCAGGTTCAGGGGGCTCTACAATGAGCAGTTCTTC.

CDR3 in DNA: TGTGCCAGCAGCTTCAGTAGCGGCAGCTCCTACGAGCAGTACTTC. Translated: CASSFSSGSSYEQYF. The chain carries TRBV7-6 and TRBJ2-7; TRBD2 is a possible D gene (6 bases). V was clipped by 3 bases and J by 0 bases, with 12 bases between them. In germline, CDR1 is SGHVS, CDR2 FNYEAQ. This CDR3 is 15 amino acids long.

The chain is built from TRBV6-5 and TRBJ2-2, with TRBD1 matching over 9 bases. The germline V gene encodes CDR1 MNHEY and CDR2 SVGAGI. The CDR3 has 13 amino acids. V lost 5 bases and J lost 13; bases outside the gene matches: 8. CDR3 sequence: CASSLKGTGRLFF. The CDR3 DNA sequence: TGTGCCAGCAGTCTAAAAGGGACAGGGAGGCTGTTTTTT.

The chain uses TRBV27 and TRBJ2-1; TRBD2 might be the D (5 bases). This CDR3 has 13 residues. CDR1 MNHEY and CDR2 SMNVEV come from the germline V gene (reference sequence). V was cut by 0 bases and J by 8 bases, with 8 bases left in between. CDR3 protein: CASSLSEVDEQFF. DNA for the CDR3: TGTGCCAGCAGTTTATCGGAGGTTGATGAGCAGTTCTTC.

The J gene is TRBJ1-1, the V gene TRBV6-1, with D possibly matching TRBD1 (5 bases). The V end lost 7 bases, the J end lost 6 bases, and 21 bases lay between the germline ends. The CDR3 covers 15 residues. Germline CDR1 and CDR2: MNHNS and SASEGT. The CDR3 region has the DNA TGTGCCAGCACCTTTATGACGGGGGGGTTGGCTGAAGCTTTCTTT. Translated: CASTFMTGGLAEAFF.

CDR3 amino acids: CASSSGGASNQPQHF. Here the CDR3 DNA reads TGTGCCAGCAGCTCTGGAGGGGCTAGCAATCAGCCCCAGCATTTT. This chain uses TRBV9 with TRBJ1-5; D might be TRBD1 (5 bases). The CDR3 is 15 amino acids. Germline values: CDR1 SGDLS, CDR2 YYNGEE. Trimming stripped 4 bases from V and 0 bases from J, with 11 bases between.

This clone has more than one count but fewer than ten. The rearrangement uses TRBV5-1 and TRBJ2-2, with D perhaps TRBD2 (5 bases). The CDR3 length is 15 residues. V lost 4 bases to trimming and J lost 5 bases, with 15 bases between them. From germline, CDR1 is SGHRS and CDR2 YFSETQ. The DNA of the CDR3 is TGCGCCAGCAGCGGCCGGGATTCAAGAACCGGGGAGCTGTTTTTT. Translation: CASSGRDSRTGELFF.

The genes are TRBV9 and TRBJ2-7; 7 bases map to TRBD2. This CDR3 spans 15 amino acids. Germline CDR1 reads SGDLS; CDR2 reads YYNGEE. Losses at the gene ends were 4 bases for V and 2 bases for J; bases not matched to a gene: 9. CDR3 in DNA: TGTGCCAGCAGCCCGAGACTAGCTTTGGCCTACGAGCAGTACTTC. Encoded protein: CASSPRLALAYEQYF.

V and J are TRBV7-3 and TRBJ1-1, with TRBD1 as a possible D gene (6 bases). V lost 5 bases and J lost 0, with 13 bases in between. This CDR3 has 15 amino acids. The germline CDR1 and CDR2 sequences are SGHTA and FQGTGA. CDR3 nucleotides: TGTGCCAGCAGCCCGGGACATAGGGTGAACACTGAAGCTTTCTTT. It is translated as CASSPGHRVNTEAFF.

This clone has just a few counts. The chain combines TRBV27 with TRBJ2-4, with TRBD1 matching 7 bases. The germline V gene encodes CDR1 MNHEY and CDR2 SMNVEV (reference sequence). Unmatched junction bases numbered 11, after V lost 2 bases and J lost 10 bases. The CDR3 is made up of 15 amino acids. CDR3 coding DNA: TGTGCCAGCAGTTTAGGTAGGGGGCCCCTTCAGATTCAGTACTTC. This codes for CASSLGRGPLQIQYF.

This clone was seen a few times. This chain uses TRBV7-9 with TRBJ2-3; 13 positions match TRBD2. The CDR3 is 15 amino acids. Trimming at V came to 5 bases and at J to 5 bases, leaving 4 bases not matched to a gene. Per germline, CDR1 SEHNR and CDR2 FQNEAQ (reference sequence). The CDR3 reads CASSIRTSGGDTQYF. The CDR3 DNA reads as TGTGCCAGCAGCATAAGGACTAGCGGGGGAGATACGCAGTATTTT. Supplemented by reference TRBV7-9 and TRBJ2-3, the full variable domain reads DTGVSQNPRHKITKRGQNVTFRCDPISEHNRLYWYRQTLGQGPEFLTYFQNEAQLEKSRLLSDRFSAERPKGSFSTLEIQRTEQGDSAMYLCASSIRTSGGDTQYFGPGTRLTVL.

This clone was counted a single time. CDR3 DNA sequence: TGTGCCAGCAGCCCTCTTGAGCGGGGGGGTACAGATACGCAGTATTTT. Its translation is CASSPLERGGTDTQYF. The chain employs TRBV11-3 and TRBJ2-3; 10 nucleotides agree with TRBD2. V shed 5 bases and J 3 bases; nucleotides not matched to a gene: 8. The CDR3 length is 16 residues. CDR1 is SGHNT and CDR2 is YENEEA in the germline V gene.

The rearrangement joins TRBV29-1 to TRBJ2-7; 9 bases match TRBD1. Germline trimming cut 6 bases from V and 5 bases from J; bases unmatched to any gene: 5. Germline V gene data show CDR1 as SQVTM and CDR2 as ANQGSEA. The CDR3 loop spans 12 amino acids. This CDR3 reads CSVGGQGNEQYF. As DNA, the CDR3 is TGCAGCGTGGGGGGACAGGGTAACGAGCAGTACTTC.

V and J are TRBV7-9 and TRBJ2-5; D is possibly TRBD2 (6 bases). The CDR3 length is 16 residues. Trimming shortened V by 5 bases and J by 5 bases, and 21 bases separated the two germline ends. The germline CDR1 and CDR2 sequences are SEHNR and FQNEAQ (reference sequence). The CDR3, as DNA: TGTGCCAGCAGCCCCCACCCGGGGGAGAGAAGGGAGACCCAGTACTTC. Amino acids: CASSPHPGERRETQYF.

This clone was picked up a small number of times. The CDR3 DNA sequence: TGTGCCGCGGCCGGGACAGGGAGAGCCAAAAACATTCAGTACTTC. This sequence encodes CAAAGTGRAKNIQYF. The gene calls are TRBV21-1 and TRBJ2-4; TRBD1 was called by the table and not checked on the DNA. TRBV21-1 corresponds to a pseudogene. This CDR3 contains 15 residues.

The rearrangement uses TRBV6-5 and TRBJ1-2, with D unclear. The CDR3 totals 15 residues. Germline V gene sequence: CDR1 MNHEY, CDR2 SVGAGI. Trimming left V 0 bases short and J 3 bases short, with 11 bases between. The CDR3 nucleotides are TGTGCCAGCAGTTACTCGGTTAGAGGGTACTATGGCTACACCTTC. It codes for CASSYSVRGYYGYTF.

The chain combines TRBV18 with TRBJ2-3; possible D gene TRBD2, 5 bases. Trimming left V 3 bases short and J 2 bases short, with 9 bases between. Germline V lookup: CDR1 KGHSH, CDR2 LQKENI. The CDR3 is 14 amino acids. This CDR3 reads CASSPERNTDTQYF. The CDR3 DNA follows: TGTGCCAGCTCACCCGAGCGGAACACAGATACGCAGTATTTT.

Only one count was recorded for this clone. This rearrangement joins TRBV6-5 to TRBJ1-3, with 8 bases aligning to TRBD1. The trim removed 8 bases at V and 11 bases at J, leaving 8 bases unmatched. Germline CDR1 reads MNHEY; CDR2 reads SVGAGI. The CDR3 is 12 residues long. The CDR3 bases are TGTGCCAGCGGGACAGGAGGTCCGGCCATATATTTT. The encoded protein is CASGTGGPAIYF.

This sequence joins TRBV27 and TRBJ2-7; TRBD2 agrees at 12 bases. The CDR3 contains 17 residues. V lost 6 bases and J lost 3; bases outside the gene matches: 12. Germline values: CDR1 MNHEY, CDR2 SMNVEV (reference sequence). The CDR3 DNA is TGTGCCAGCAGCCCTAACCCAAAACTAGCGGGGGGCTACGAGCAGTACTTC. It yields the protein CASSPNPKLAGGYEQYF.

CDR3 amino acids: CASSLQGTGQPQHF. CDR3 coding DNA: TGTGCCAGCAGTTTACAGGGGACGGGCCAGCCCCAGCATTTT. V and J are TRBV6-5 and TRBJ1-5; 7 nucleotides agree with TRBD1. The germline V gene encodes CDR1 MNHEY and CDR2 SVGAGI. Unmatched junction bases numbered 7, after V lost 4 bases and J lost 7 bases. This CDR3 region has 14 residues.

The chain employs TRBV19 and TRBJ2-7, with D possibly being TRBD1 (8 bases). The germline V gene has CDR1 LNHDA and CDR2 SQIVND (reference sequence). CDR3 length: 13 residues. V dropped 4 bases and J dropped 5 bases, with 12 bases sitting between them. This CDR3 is CASSNRGGDEQYF. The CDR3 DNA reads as TGTGCCAGTAGTAACAGGGGGGGTGACGAGCAGTACTTC.